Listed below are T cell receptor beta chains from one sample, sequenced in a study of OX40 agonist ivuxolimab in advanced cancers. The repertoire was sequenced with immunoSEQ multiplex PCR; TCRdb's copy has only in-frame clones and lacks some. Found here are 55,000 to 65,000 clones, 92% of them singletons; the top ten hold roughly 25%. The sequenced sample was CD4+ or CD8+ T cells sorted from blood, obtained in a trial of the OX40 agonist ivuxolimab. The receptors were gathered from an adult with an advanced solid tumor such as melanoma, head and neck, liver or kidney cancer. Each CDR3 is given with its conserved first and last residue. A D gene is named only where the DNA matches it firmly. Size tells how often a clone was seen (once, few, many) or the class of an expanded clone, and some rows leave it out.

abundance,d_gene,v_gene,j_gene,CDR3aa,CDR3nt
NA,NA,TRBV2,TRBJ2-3,CASRVVGDTQYF,TGTGCCAGCAGGGTTGTGGGAGATACGCAGTATTTT
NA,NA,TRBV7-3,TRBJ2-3,CASSLMGLDTQYF,TGTGCCAGCAGCTTAATGGGTTTAGATACGCAGTATTTT
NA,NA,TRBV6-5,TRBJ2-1,CASGGLNSYNEQFF,TGTGCCAGCGGCGGCTTAAACTCCTACAATGAGCAGTTCTTC
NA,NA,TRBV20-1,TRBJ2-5,CSAGLRETQYF,TGCAGTGCTGGACTCCGGGAGACCCAGTACTTC
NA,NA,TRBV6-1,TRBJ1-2,CASSTGGNTF,TGTGCCAGCAGTACGGGGGGAAACACCTTC
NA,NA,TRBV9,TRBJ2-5,CASSDTQETQYF,TGTGCCAGCAGCGACACACAAGAGACCCAGTACTTC
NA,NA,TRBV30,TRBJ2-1,CAWSSYYNEQFF,TGTGCCTGGAGTTCATACTATAATGAGCAGTTCTTC
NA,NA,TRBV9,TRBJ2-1,CASSYKGHEQFF,TGTGCCAGCAGCTACAAGGGCCATGAGCAGTTCTTC
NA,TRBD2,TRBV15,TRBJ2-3,CATSIERGGSSTDTQYF,TGTGCCACCAGCATAGAGCGGGGGGGTTCTAGCACAGATACGCAGTATTTT
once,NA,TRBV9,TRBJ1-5,CASSGPGTIHQPQHF,TGTGCCAGCAGCGGGCCCGGGACAATTCATCAGCCCCAGCATTTT
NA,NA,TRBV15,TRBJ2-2,CATSRELGELFF,TGTGCCACCAGCAGAGAACTCGGGGAGCTGTTTTTT
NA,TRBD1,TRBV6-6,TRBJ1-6,CASRGQYNSPLHF,TGTGCCAGCAGGGGACAGTATAATTCACCCCTCCACTTT
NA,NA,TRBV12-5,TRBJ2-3,CASGLEGITDTQYF,TGTGCTAGTGGTTTGGAGGGGATCACAGATACGCAGTATTTT
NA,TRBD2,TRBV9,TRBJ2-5,CASSYGLAGQETQYF,TGTGCCAGCAGCTACGGACTAGCGGGGCAAGAGACCCAGTACTTC
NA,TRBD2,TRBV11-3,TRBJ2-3,CASSHTSGRWWGDTQYF,TGTGCCAGCAGCCACACTAGCGGGAGGTGGTGGGGAGATACGCAGTATTTT
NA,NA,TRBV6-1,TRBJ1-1,CASSERGSNTEAFF,TGTGCCAGCAGTGAACGCGGGAGTAACACTGAAGCTTTCTTT
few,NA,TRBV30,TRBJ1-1,CAWARTEAFF,TGTGCCTGGGCGCGGACAGAAGCTTTCTTT
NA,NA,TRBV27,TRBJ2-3,CASSPRETDTQYF,TGTGCCAGCAGTCCCAGGGAGACAGATACGCAGTATTTT
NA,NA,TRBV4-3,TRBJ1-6,CASSHSINSPLHF,TGCGCCAGCAGCCATTCAATAAATTCACCCCTCCACTTT
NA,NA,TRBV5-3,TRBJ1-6,CASSPRTGNSPLHF,TGCGCCAGCAGCCCCCGGACGGGGAATTCACCCCTCCACTTT
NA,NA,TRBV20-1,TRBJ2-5,CSALIRETQYF,TGCAGTGCTTTGATAAGGGAGACCCAGTACTTC
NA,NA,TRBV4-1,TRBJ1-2,CASSQDPGAGALGYTF,TGCGCCAGCAGCCAAGACCCGGGGGCGGGGGCGCTGGGCTACACCTTC
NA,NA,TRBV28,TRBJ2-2,CASSLGTNKNTGELFF,TGTGCCAGCAGTCTTGGGACAAACAAGAACACCGGGGAGCTGTTTTTT
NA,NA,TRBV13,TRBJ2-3,CASRHRDGGDRRTDTQYF,TGTGCCAGCAGACACAGGGATGGGGGGGACAGGCGAACAGATACGCAGTATTTT
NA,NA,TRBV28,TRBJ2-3,CASSGGDRHGYTDTQYF,TGTGCCAGCAGTGGAGGGGATCGGCATGGGTACACAGATACGCAGTATTTT
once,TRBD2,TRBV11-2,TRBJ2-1,CASSLVRGELGSYNEQFF,TGTGCCAGCAGCTTAGTGCGGGGGGAGCTAGGCTCCTACAATGAGCAGTTCTTC
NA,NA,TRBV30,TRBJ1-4,CAWGYNEKLFF,TGTGCCTGGGGATATAATGAAAAACTGTTTTTT
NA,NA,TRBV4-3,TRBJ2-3,CASSQLTPTGTYTDTQYF,TGCGCCAGCAGCCAACTAACCCCAACAGGGACATATACAGATACGCAGTATTTT